This T cell receptor (beta chain) was identified during a study of T cell responses to AZD1222 COVID-19 vaccine. Repertoires were generated with immunoSEQ multiplex PCR, while TCRdb's copy carries only in-frame clones and drops some. In the table there are 130,000 to 150,000 clones, about 93% of which are singletons. The material sequenced was peripheral blood, taken on day 0 of AZD1222 vaccination. This sequence was found in an adult in good health.

The CDR3 region is CASSVGQGINNEQFF. The CDR3 region has the DNA TGTGCCAGCAGCGTAGGACAGGGGATAAACAATGAGCAGTTCTTC. The chain joins TRBV9 to TRBJ2-1; 8 bases are shared with TRBD1. The CDR3 extends over 15 amino acids. V trimming: 0 bases; J trimming: 5 bases; junction bases outside the gene matches: 4. Germline V CDR1 and CDR2: SGDLS, YYNGEE.